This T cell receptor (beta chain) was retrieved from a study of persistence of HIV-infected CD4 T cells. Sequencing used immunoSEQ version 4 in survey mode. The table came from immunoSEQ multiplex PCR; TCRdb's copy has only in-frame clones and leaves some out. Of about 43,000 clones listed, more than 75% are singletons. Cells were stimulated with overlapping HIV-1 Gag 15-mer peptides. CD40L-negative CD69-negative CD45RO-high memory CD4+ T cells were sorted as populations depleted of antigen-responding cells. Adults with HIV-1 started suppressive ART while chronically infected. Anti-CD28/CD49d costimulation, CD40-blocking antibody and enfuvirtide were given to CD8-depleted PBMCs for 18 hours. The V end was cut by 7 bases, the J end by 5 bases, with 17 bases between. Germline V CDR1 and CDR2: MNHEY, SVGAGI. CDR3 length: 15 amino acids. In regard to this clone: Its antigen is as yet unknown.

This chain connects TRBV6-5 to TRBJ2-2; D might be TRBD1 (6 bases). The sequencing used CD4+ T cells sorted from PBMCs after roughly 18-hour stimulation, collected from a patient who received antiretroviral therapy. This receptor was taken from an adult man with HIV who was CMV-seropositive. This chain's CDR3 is CASKGSQGRTGELFF. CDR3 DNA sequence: TGTGCCAGCAAAGGGTCACAGGGTCGGACCGGGGAGCTGTTTTTT.